The subject of this entry is one T cell receptor (beta chain). The antigen remains unidentified. Bulk CD8+ and CD4+ cells came from magnetic negative isolation; CD8+ TEMRA by FACS. The V end lost 4 bases, the J end lost 3 bases, and 14 bases lay between the germline ends. Germline V gene lookup returns CDR1 LGHNA and CDR2 YNFKEQ. The length of the CDR3 is 15 residues. This entry comes from a study of CD8 T cells in Susac syndrome. RNA totalling roughly 0.5 to 1 ug underwent reverse transcription with random hexamers. Amplification of the TCR beta CDR3 was carried out by immunoSEQ multiplex PCR, which spanned a total of 54 Vbeta and 13 Jbeta segments. TCRdb itself ran the immunoSEQ multiplex PCR reads through MiXCR, one entry per CDR3 protein. The sample yields about 240,000 distinct CDR3 sequences, around 96% seen once. Study-wide findings and caveats: There was no clonal expansion in the CD4+ T cell repertoires of Susac syndrome.

The sequencing input was CD4+ T cells from PBMCs. This receptor was identified in a human donor with Susac syndrome. This rearrangement joins TRBV4-2 to TRBJ2-3, with D maybe TRBD2 (6 bases). CDR3 amino acids: CASSRREASTDTQYF. The CDR3 DNA reads as TGTGCCAGCAGCCGCAGGGAGGCTTCTACAGATACGCAGTATTTT.